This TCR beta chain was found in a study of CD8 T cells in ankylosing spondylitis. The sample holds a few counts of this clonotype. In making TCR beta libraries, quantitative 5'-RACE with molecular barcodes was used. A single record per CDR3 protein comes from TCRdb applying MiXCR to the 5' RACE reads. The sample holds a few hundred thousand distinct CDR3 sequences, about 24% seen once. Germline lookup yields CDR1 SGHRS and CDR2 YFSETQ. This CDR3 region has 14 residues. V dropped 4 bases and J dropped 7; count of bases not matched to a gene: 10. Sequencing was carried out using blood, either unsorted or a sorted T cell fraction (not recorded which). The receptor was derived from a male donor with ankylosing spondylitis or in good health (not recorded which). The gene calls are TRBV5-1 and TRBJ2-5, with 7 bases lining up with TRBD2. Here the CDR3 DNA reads TGCGCCAGCAGCGTAGAGCGGGGTCAGGGGACCCAGTACTTC. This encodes CASSVERGQGTQYF.